One sample yielded the 29 T cell receptor beta chains listed below, sequenced in a study of long-term antiretroviral therapy in people with HIV. An immunoSEQ assay, version v3.0, was performed at survey level. This table comes from immunoSEQ multiplex PCR, and its TCRdb copy is limited to in-frame clones, with some not included. The top ten hold roughly 13% of the sample, which has 11,000 to 15,000 clones, more than 80% seen once. The source material was unsorted PBMCs, sampled 3.2 years before starting antiretroviral therapy. These receptors all come from a man in his forties or fifties with HIV.

This chain uses TRBV10-2 with TRBJ1-5, with D perhaps matching TRBD1 (5 bases). Trimming took 6 bases from V and 6 from J, leaving 15 bases between them. CDR1 WSHSY and CDR2 SAAADI come from the germline V gene. The CDR3 length is 14 residues. The CDR3 sequence: CASRWGDGGQPQHF. The CDR3 DNA follows: TGCGCCAGCAGATGGGGCGACGGAGGTCAGCCCCAGCATTTT.

This sequence joins TRBV11-2 and TRBJ2-2, with D perhaps assigned TRBD1 or TRBD2 (7 bases each). The CDR3 is 15 amino acids. CDR1 and CDR2 (germline): SGHAT, FQNNGV. The V gene lost 0 bases and the J gene lost 7 bases, with 12 bases spanning the gap. For the CDR3, the DNA is TGTGCCAGCAGCTTAGACAGGGGGGGTATCGGGGAGCTGTTTTTT. This gives the protein CASSLDRGGIGELFF.

This chain uses TRBV7-2 with TRBJ1-1; the D is unclear. Germline values: CDR1 SGHTA, CDR2 FQGNSA. V lost 2 bases, J lost 0 bases, and 16 bases lay in between. This CDR3 has 17 residues. The DNA of the CDR3 is TGTGCCAGCAGCTTATCACCCTATACCCTTATGAACACTGAAGCTTTCTTT. Encoded protein: CASSLSPYTLMNTEAFF.

The J gene is TRBJ2-1, the V gene TRBV2; the match to TRBD2 covers 9 bases. V was pared by 6 bases and J by 4 bases, with 7 bases of the junction left unmatched. This CDR3 comprises 15 residues. CDR1 is SNHLY and CDR2 is FYNNEI in the germline V gene. This CDR3 reads CASSKLAGNYNEQFF. CDR3 nucleotides: TGTGCCAGCAGCAAACTAGCGGGTAATTACAATGAGCAGTTCTTC.

V usage is TRBV19 and J usage is TRBJ2-2; unclear D gene. V dropped 7 bases and J dropped 5 bases, with 20 bases sitting between them. Germline V gene sequence: CDR1 LNHDA, CDR2 SQIVND (reference sequence). The CDR3 runs to 16 residues. In nucleotides, the CDR3 is TGTGCCAGTATGGAGAGCCGAGAGTCGGAGACCGGGGAGCTGTTTTTT. It specifies CASMESRESETGELFF.

With respect to this clone: The junction differs from germline at one of its ends, possibly a read error. This chain connects TRBV5-6 to TRBJ2-7; D is uncertain. The length of the CDR3 is 17 residues. Germline values: CDR1 SGHDT, CDR2 YYEEEE. The CDR3: CASSLGVRVSLGYERYF. The CDR3, as DNA: TGTGCCAGCAGCCTTGGGGTAAGGGTATCCTTGGGCTACGAGCGGTACTTC.

The V call is TRBV5-3, the J call TRBJ1-1; TRBD1 matches at 7 bases. TRBV5-3 is marked as an open reading frame, function uncertain. V was clipped by 6 bases and J by 5 bases; unmatched bases: 7. This CDR3 has 13 residues. The CDR3, as DNA: TGTGCCAGAAAGGAGGGCAGGGGGACTGAAGCTTTCTTT. This encodes CARKEGRGTEAFF.

The genes are TRBV9 and TRBJ1-3; no definite D call. Germline-derived CDR1 and CDR2 are SGDLS and YYNGEE. This CDR3 is 14 amino acids long. With 6 bases removed from V and 3 bases from J, the gap between germline ends came to 13 bases. This chain's CDR3 is CASTLGVGGNTIYF. The CDR3, as DNA: TGTGCCAGCACCCTGGGAGTGGGTGGAAACACCATATATTTT.

The chain carries TRBV6-5 and TRBJ2-7, with D possibly matching TRBD2 (6 bases). Looked up from germline, CDR1 is MNHEY and CDR2 is SVGAGI. V dropped 6 bases and J dropped 0 bases, with 12 bases sitting between them. The CDR3 consists of 14 residues. In nucleotides, the CDR3 is TGTGCCAGCAGCCCTACGGGGGACTCCTACGAGCAGTACTTC. Its translation is CASSPTGDSYEQYF.

The chain carries TRBV5-1 and TRBJ1-1, with unresolved D. Germline V gene lookup returns CDR1 SGHRS and CDR2 YFSETQ. The CDR3 totals 15 residues. Trimming removed 5 bases from V and 3 bases from J, with 17 bases in between. The CDR3 region is CASSSAVSMDTEAFF. The CDR3, as DNA: TGCGCCAGCAGTTCAGCCGTGTCCATGGACACTGAAGCTTTCTTT. The variable domain in full, completed from reference TRBV5-1 and TRBJ1-1, reads KAGVTQTPRYLIKTRGQQVTLSCSPISGHRSVSWYQQTPGQGLQFLFEYFSETQRNKGNFPGRFSGRQFSNSRSEMNVSTLELGDSALYLCASSSAVSMDTEAFFGQGTRLTVV.

V and J are TRBV5-1 and TRBJ1-5; D is ambiguous. V lost 0 bases to trimming and J lost 1 base, with 8 bases between them. Germline CDR1 reads SGHRS; CDR2 reads YFSETQ. The CDR3 spans 15 residues. Here the CDR3 reads CASSLEGDSNQPQHF. CDR3 coding DNA: TGCGCCAGCAGCTTGGAAGGCGACAGCAATCAGCCCCAGCATTTT. Full variable domain (rest looked up from reference TRBV5-1 and TRBJ1-5): KAGVTQTPRYLIKTRGQQVTLSCSPISGHRSVSWYQQTPGQGLQFLFEYFSETQRNKGNFPGRFSGRQFSNSRSEMNVSTLELGDSALYLCASSLEGDSNQPQHFGDGTRLSIL.

V usage is TRBV6-5 and J usage is TRBJ1-1, with D possibly TRBD1 on 5 matching bases. CDR1 and CDR2 (germline): MNHEY, SVGAGI. The V end was cut by 5 bases, the J end by 4 bases, with 17 bases between. The CDR3 spans 15 residues. The DNA for the CDR3 is TGTGCCAGCAGTGTCCCGACTCCGGGGGGCACTGAAGCTTTCTTT. Translation: CASSVPTPGGTEAFF.

In nucleotides, the CDR3 is TGTGCCAGCAGTGAAAGGAATCGGGACAGGGGGCCGAGGACTGAAGCTTTCTTT. It codes for CASSERNRDRGPRTEAFF. The chain recombines TRBV6-1 with TRBJ1-1, with 12 bases aligning to TRBD1. The J segment lost 5 bases and the V segment lost 2 bases, leaving 12 bases of the junction unmatched. The CDR3 is made up of 18 amino acids. Germline CDR1 is MNHNS and CDR2 is SASEGT.

The CDR3 region has the DNA TGCGCCAGCAGCTTGAACAGCTATGGCTACACCTTC. Amino acid sequence: CASSLNSYGYTF. V usage is TRBV5-1 and J usage is TRBJ1-2; D is ambiguous. Trimming left V 1 base short and J 4 bases short, with 5 bases between. This CDR3 has 12 residues. The germline gives CDR1 SGHRS, CDR2 YFSETQ.

The rearrangement uses TRBV5-1 and TRBJ2-1, with D perhaps TRBD1 (5 bases). The CDR3 sequence is 12 residues long. Trimming left V 3 bases short and J 6 bases short, with 7 bases between. The germline V gene has CDR1 SGHRS and CDR2 YFSETQ. CDR3 DNA sequence: TGCGCCAGCAGCTCTCAGGGCAATGAGCAGTTCTTC. Translating gives CASSSQGNEQFF.

V usage is TRBV5-1 and J usage is TRBJ2-2; TRBD1 might be the D (6 bases). Germline V gene lookup returns CDR1 SGHRS and CDR2 YFSETQ. Trimming shortened V by 4 bases and J by 0 bases, and 10 bases separated the two germline ends. The CDR3 has 15 amino acids. The CDR3 DNA is TGCGCCAGCAGCCCGGGACAATCGAACACCGGGGAGCTGTTTTTT. Protein product: CASSPGQSNTGELFF.

This chain connects TRBV20-1 to TRBJ2-1; no clear D. V was pared by 5 bases and J by 5 bases, with 4 bases between. CDR1 and CDR2 (germline): DFQATT, SNEGSKA (reference sequence). CDR3 length: 10 amino acids. CDR3 protein: CSAANNEQFF. Here the CDR3 DNA reads TGCAGTGCTGCCAACAATGAGCAGTTCTTC.

The chain is built from TRBV19 and TRBJ1-3; D ambiguous. Looked up from germline, CDR1 is LNHDA and CDR2 is SQIVND (reference sequence). CDR3 length: 14 residues. Trimming pared 7 bases from V and 3 bases from J, leaving 13 bases between. The CDR3 reads CASIPRRSGNTIYF. CDR3 in DNA: TGTGCCAGTATCCCCAGACGGAGTGGAAACACCATATATTTT.

The chain employs TRBV7-9 and TRBJ1-5; D may be TRBD1 (6 bases). The length of the CDR3 is 16 residues. Trimming removed 2 bases from V and 0 bases from J, with 11 bases in between. CDR1 and CDR2 (germline): SEHNR, FQNEAQ (reference sequence). In nucleotides, the CDR3 is TGTGCCAGCAGCTTACAAGACAGGCATAGCAATCAGCCCCAGCATTTT. It codes for CASSLQDRHSNQPQHF.

Relative to its sample, this clone is medium-sized. The rearrangement links TRBV5-1 to TRBJ2-1; D may be TRBD2 (6 bases). V lost 4 bases to trimming and J lost 3 bases, with 8 bases between them. The length of the CDR3 is 13 residues. Germline V gene data show CDR1 as SGHRS and CDR2 as YFSETQ. The chain's CDR3 is CASSPGDYNEQFF. The CDR3 DNA sequence: TGCGCCAGCAGCCCGGGAGACTACAATGAGCAGTTCTTC.

The chain recombines TRBV19 with TRBJ2-1; 7 bases line up with TRBD1. With V trimmed by 2 bases and J by 2 bases, 3 bases remained unmatched. CDR3 length equals 15 residues. CDR1 is LNHDA and CDR2 is SQIVND in the germline V gene (reference sequence). This CDR3 reads CASSIRDSPYNEQFF. The DNA of the CDR3 is TGTGCCAGTAGTATAAGGGACAGTCCCTACAATGAGCAGTTCTTC.

The chain is built from TRBV27 and TRBJ2-1; D is possibly TRBD2 (6 bases). Trimming left V 7 bases short and J 6 bases short, with 13 bases between. This CDR3 spans 13 amino acids. Germline V gene sequence: CDR1 MNHEY, CDR2 SMNVEV (reference sequence). The CDR3 loop is CASTRRGGNEQFF. The CDR3 region has the DNA TGTGCCAGCACCCGGAGGGGAGGCAATGAGCAGTTCTTC.

V is TRBV11-3 and J is TRBJ2-1; D gene ambiguous. Germline V gene sequence: CDR1 SGHNT, CDR2 YENEEA. V was cut by 0 bases and J by 10 bases, with 7 bases left in between. This CDR3 comprises 12 residues. CDR3 in amino acids: CASSLDGLEQFF. CDR3 DNA sequence: TGTGCCAGCAGCTTAGACGGCCTCGAGCAGTTCTTC.

J is TRBJ1-1 and V is TRBV7-2; 10 bases line up with TRBD1. V was pared by 3 bases and J by 7 bases, with 8 bases of the junction left unmatched. The CDR3 sequence is 15 residues long. The germline gives CDR1 SGHTA, CDR2 FQGNSA. In nucleotides, the CDR3 is TGTGCCAGCAGCTTGGCGGGGACAGGGGTCTTTGAAGCTTTCTTT. Translating gives CASSLAGTGVFEAFF.

The gene calls are TRBV6-6 and TRBJ1-1; D uncertain. This CDR3 spans 14 amino acids. Germline values: CDR1 MNHNY, CDR2 SVGAGI (reference sequence). Trimming pared 2 bases from V and 1 base from J, leaving 8 bases between. CDR3: CASSYGQENTEAFF. The CDR3, as DNA: TGTGCCAGCAGTTACGGGCAGGAGAACACTGAAGCTTTCTTT.

The chain couples TRBV29-1 to TRBJ1-4, with D maybe TRBD1 (5 bases). Trimming removed 6 bases from V and 2 bases from J, with 7 bases in between. The CDR3 sequence is 12 residues long. The germline CDR1 and CDR2 sequences are SQVTM and ANQGSEA. The CDR3 loop is CSVGHTNEKLFF. The CDR3 DNA reads as TGCAGCGTCGGACATACTAATGAAAAACTGTTTTTT.

The gene calls are TRBV10-2 and TRBJ2-3, with D possibly TRBD2 on 6 matching bases. With 2 bases removed from V and 5 bases from J, the gap between germline ends came to 14 bases. In germline, CDR1 is WSHSY, CDR2 SAAADI. This CDR3 is built from 15 residues. CDR3 loop: CASSEQGGLGDTQYF. The CDR3 nucleotides read TGCGCCAGCAGTGAGCAGGGAGGTCTGGGAGATACGCAGTATTTT.

J is TRBJ1-5 and V is TRBV2; possible D gene TRBD1, 5 bases. Germline V CDR1 and CDR2: SNHLY, FYNNEI. Trimming shortened V by 7 bases and J by 0 bases, and 13 bases separated the two germline ends. The CDR3 extends over 15 amino acids. CDR3 in amino acids: CASILTEDSNQPQHF. The CDR3 region has the DNA TGTGCCAGCATTTTGACAGAGGATAGCAATCAGCCCCAGCATTTT. The full variable domain, in which reference TRBV2 and TRBJ1-5 provide the parts outside the CDR3, is EPEVTQTPSHQVTQMGQEVILRCVPISNHLYFYWYRQILGQKVEFLVSFYNNEISEKSEIFDDQFSVERPDGSNFTLKIRSTKLEDSAMYFCASILTEDSNQPQHFGDGTRLSIL.

This clone appeared a few times. The V and J genes are TRBV19 and TRBJ1-5, with a weak D call TRBD1 (5 bases). Looked up from germline, CDR1 is LNHDA and CDR2 is SQIVND (reference sequence). The CDR3 runs 12 residues. Trimming stripped 3 bases from V and 6 bases from J, with 6 bases between. As DNA, the CDR3 is TGTGCCAGTAGTATGGGGACTCAGCCCCAGCATTTT. This codes for CASSMGTQPQHF. Variable domain in full (rest from reference TRBV19 and TRBJ1-5): DGGITQSPKYLFRKEGQNVTLSCEQNLNHDAMYWYRQDPGQGLRLIYYSQIVNDFQKGDIAEGYSVSREKKESFPLTVTSAQKNPTAFYLCASSMGTQPQHFGDGTRLSIL.